This T cell receptor (beta chain) was recorded in a study of shared clonotypes between healthy human individuals. Broader study findings: Estimated richness values were generally larger in naive subsets than in memory subsets. Around 4.7% of naive CD4 clonotypes were shared across four donors. Lower generation probabilities were found for non-shared clonotypes than for those shared by all four donors.

This clone has just one count. Its target is unknown. Germline V lookup: CDR1 MDHEN, CDR2 SYDVKM. The CDR3 is 14 residues long. Trimming took off 4 bases at V and 1 base at J, with 8 bases between the two ends. DNA at around 200 ng, 25,000 to 35,000 T cell genomes, went into sorted-subset replicate PCRs. Clones were sequenced by immunoSEQ multiplex PCR, and TCRdb holds only the in-frame ones, with some missing. In the table there are hundreds of thousands of clones, about 74% of which are singletons. Sequenced: memory CD4+ T cells sorted from blood. Regarding subset: CD45RA-negative fraction. This TCR derives from a woman aged 30 to 39 in good health. This chain uses TRBV28 with TRBJ1-5; D call uncertain. The CDR3 reads CASSYPWSNQPQHF. The CDR3 bases are TGTGCCAGCAGTTACCCTTGGAGCAATCAGCCCCAGCATTTT.